This TCR beta chain was obtained from a study of STAT5B mutations in CD4+ large granular lymphocyte leukemia. General study points: CD4-sorted patient repertoires seemed more clonal than healthy CD4+ repertoires.

In regard to this clone: Its antigen is not identified.

Trimming took 3 bases from V and 8 from J, leaving 20 bases between them. Germline lookup yields CDR1 PRHDT and CDR2 FYEKMQ (reference sequence). The CDR3 extends over 16 amino acids. The assay was run at survey level. Only in-frame clones appear in the TCRdb table, and some are missing; sequencing was by immunoSEQ multiplex PCR. The table records approximately 27,000 clones, about four fifths of them present only once. The clonotype comes from a human donor in good health. V and J are TRBV13 and TRBJ1-3; the D gene is possibly TRBD1 (6 bases). What was sequenced was CD4+ T cells from blood buffy coats. The chain's CDR3 is CASSFRDIAGVDTIYF. The DNA of the CDR3 is TGTGCCAGCAGCTTCCGGGACATCGCGGGGGTGGACACCATATATTTT.